Following are 30 T cell receptor beta chains from one sample sequenced in a study of blood T cells in healthy people across ages. The authors ran a second PCR of about 6 to 11 cycles using a sample-barcoded 5' primer and a J-beta primer mix. TCRdb re-analysed the 5' RACE reads in MiXCR, keeping a single row per CDR3 protein. The sample has about 1.4 million distinct CDR3 sequences; 59% are singletons. Sample: blood. The receptors originated from a man between 18 and 35 years old in good health.

This chain connects TRBV6-1 to TRBJ2-7; no clear D. The CDR3 extends over 14 amino acids. Trimming took off 7 bases at V and 3 bases at J, with 16 bases between the two ends. Germline V lookup: CDR1 MNHNS, CDR2 SASEGT. The CDR3 DNA sequence: TGTGCCAGCACCTCTACGGGCGCCCTCTACGAGCAGTACTTC. Protein sequence: CASTSTGALYEQYF.

The chain joins TRBV9 to TRBJ2-1; D is perhaps TRBD2 (5 bases). Germline CDR1 and CDR2: SGDLS and YYNGEE. Trimming pared 2 bases from V and 2 bases from J, leaving 11 bases between. CDR3 length: 15 amino acids. The CDR3 DNA reads as TGTGCCAGCAGCGTTGCGGGTTCTCCCTACAATGAGCAGTTCTTC. Encoded protein: CASSVAGSPYNEQFF.

V usage is TRBV27 and J usage is TRBJ2-1, with TRBD1 matching 10 bases. Germline loops: CDR1 MNHEY, CDR2 SMNVEV (reference sequence). V was clipped by 7 bases and J by 7 bases; unmatched bases: 10. The length of the CDR3 is 15 residues. Here the CDR3 reads CASIPRDRGGNEQFF. The DNA of the CDR3 is TGTGCCAGCATTCCCCGGGACAGGGGCGGAAATGAGCAGTTCTTC.

The chain joins TRBV6-2 or TRBV6-3 to TRBJ1-6; D uncertain. Trimming pared 5 bases from V and 10 bases from J, leaving 9 bases between. Germline CDR1 MNHEY, CDR2 SVGEGT. The CDR3 is made up of 12 amino acids. The CDR3 sequence: CASSLNRSPLHF. Written as DNA, the CDR3 is TGTGCCAGCAGTCTTAATCGGTCACCCCTCCACTTT.

The sample holds a few counts of this clonotype. V is TRBV27 and J is TRBJ2-7; D is uncertain. Trimming removed 2 bases at V and 0 bases at J, with 11 bases between. Germline V CDR1 and CDR2: MNHEY, SMNVEV (reference sequence). The CDR3 contains 15 residues. In DNA form, the CDR3 reads TGTGCCAGCAGTTTAGTTTCCCAATCCTCCTACGAGCAGTACTTC. Translated, it gives CASSLVSQSSYEQYF.

The CDR3 loop is CASRQGRTSLDEQYF. The CDR3 DNA follows: TGTGCCAGCAGACAGGGACGGACCTCTCTCGACGAGCAGTACTTC. This sequence joins TRBV7-8 and TRBJ2-5, with D tentatively TRBD1 (6 bases). Judging by the DNA end, TRBJ2-7 fits better; the J call may be wrong. The CDR3 totals 15 residues. Germline loops: CDR1 SGHVS, CDR2 FQNEAQ.

This chain connects TRBV21-1 to TRBJ1-5. TRBV21-1 is tagged as a pseudogene. The CDR3 has 16 amino acids. The CDR3 DNA reads TGTGCCAGCAGCAAAGCGCGGCGGCACGCTGACCAGCCCCAGCATTTT. Translating gives CASSKARRHADQPQHF.

V is TRBV5-5 and J is TRBJ1-1; 10 bases map to TRBD1. The CDR3 is 13 residues long. The trim removed 3 bases at V and 6 bases at J, leaving 2 bases unmatched. Germline V lookup: CDR1 SGHKS, CDR2 YYEKEE (reference sequence). The CDR3 loop is CASSWDRGSEAFF. Here the CDR3 DNA reads TGTGCCAGCAGCTGGGACAGGGGATCTGAAGCTTTCTTT. Using reference TRBV5-5 and TRBJ1-1 for the parts outside the CDR3, the full variable domain is DAGVTQSPTHLIKTRGQQVTLRCSPISGHKSVSWYQQVLGQGPQFIFQYYEKEERGRGNFPDRFSARQFPNYSSELNVNALLLGDSALYLCASSWDRGSEAFFGQGTRLTVV.

The chain links TRBV6-6 to TRBJ1-2, with 9 bases that match TRBD1. Germline CDR1 and CDR2: MNHNY and SVGAGI (reference sequence). V shed 5 bases and J 6 bases; nucleotides not matched to a gene: 4. This CDR3 has 13 residues. In DNA, the CDR3 is TGTGCCAGCAGTCGGGACAGGGCGGATGGCTACACCTTC. Translation gives CASSRDRADGYTF.

The chain joins TRBV20-1 to TRBJ2-2; D is unresolved. Trimming cost V 0 bases and J 7 bases, with 9 bases left between them. The CDR3 extends over 13 amino acids. Looked up from germline, CDR1 is DFQATT and CDR2 is SNEGSKA (reference sequence). Here the CDR3 DNA reads TGCAGTGCTAGAGAGTACTTTAACGGGGAGCTGTTTTTT. This sequence encodes CSAREYFNGELFF.

The chain couples TRBV29-1 to TRBJ2-5; 7 bases map to TRBD1. This CDR3 spans 15 amino acids. Germline V gene lookup returns CDR1 SQVTM and CDR2 ANQGSEA. V trimming: 3 bases; J trimming: 0 bases; junction bases outside the gene matches: 7. DNA for the CDR3: TGCAGCGTTGATGGACAGGACCAGTACCAAGAGACCCAGTACTTC. Translation gives CSVDGQDQYQETQYF.

This chain links TRBV7-6 with TRBJ1-6; a weak D match, TRBD1 (6 bases). Between the trimmed V and J ends, which lost 5 bases and 14 bases, there was a span of 22 bases. The CDR3 contains 15 residues. CDR1 and CDR2 from the germline V gene are SGHVS and FNYEAQ. The CDR3 here is CASSRNAGDGTTLHF. CDR3 in DNA: TGTGCCAGCAGCCGTAATGCAGGGGATGGTACTACCCTCCACTTT.

This clonotype was seen a handful of times. CDR3 sequence: CASSPGAVGEKLFF. In DNA, the CDR3 is TGCGCCAGCAGCCCCGGGGCGGTGGGTGAAAAACTGTTTTTT. The chain links TRBV4-3 to TRBJ1-4; D perhaps matches TRBD1 (5 bases). V was pared by 4 bases and J by 7 bases, with 13 bases between. The CDR3 has 14 amino acids. Germline V gene sequence: CDR1 LGHNA, CDR2 YSLEER.

The gene calls are TRBV7-9 and TRBJ2-6; unclear D gene. V lost 2 bases to trimming and J lost 9 bases, with 8 bases between them. This CDR3 contains 13 residues. In germline, CDR1 is SEHNR, CDR2 FQNEAQ (reference sequence). CDR3 nucleotide sequence: TGTGCCAGCAGCTTAATAGGGAACAACGTCCTGACTTTC. Its translation: CASSLIGNNVLTF.

The rearrangement joins TRBV4-1 to TRBJ1-2; D remains ambiguous. The V end was cut by 0 bases, the J end by 7 bases, with 12 bases between. The CDR3 has 14 residues. CDR1 MGHRA and CDR2 YSYEKL come from the germline V gene. In nucleotides, the CDR3 is TGCGCCAGCAGCCAAGATCTTGTACCCTTTGGCTACACCTTC. This translates into CASSQDLVPFGYTF.

The V call is TRBV4-2, the J call TRBJ2-1; 8 bases are a match to TRBD2. The V segment lost 1 base and the J segment 0 bases; nucleotides outside the gene matches: 5. This CDR3 contains 17 residues. Germline CDR1 is LGHNA and CDR2 is YNFKEQ. The CDR3 nucleotides are TGTGCCAGCAGCCAAGTTAACAGCGGGAGCTCCTACAATGAGCAGTTCTTC. Translating gives CASSQVNSGSSYNEQFF.

This clonotype has just a few counts. This rearrangement joins TRBV4-1 to TRBJ2-1, with a weak D call TRBD2 (6 bases). Deletions cut 1 base from V and 10 bases from J, with 14 bases between. This CDR3 comprises 14 residues. CDR1 and CDR2 (germline): MGHRA, YSYEKL. Here the CDR3 reads CASSQATAGREQFF. CDR3 nucleotides: TGCGCCAGCAGCCAAGCCACCGCGGGGCGAGAGCAGTTCTTC.

CDR3 DNA: TGTGCCAGCAGCTTACCCTCGAGGGGCTATAGCACAGATACGCAGTATTTT. Translated: CASSLPSRGYSTDTQYF. The rearrangement links TRBV7-2 to TRBJ2-3; perhaps D is TRBD1 or TRBD2 (5 bases each). Germline V gene lookup returns CDR1 SGHTA and CDR2 FQGNSA. This CDR3 contains 17 residues. Trimming pared 2 bases from V and 0 bases from J, leaving 15 bases between.

The chain recombines TRBV29-1 with TRBJ1-2; D gene ambiguous. The CDR3 is 14 amino acids. Trimming left V 4 bases short and J 8 bases short, with 20 bases between. The germline V gene has CDR1 SQVTM and CDR2 ANQGSEA. The CDR3 region has the DNA TGCAGCGTTGGACGAAGGGTGTCGTTGGGAGGCTACACCTTC. Translation: CSVGRRVSLGGYTF.

This chain connects TRBV7-9 to TRBJ2-1, with D possibly matching TRBD2 (5 bases). Trimming removed 1 base at V and 6 bases at J, with 13 bases between. The CDR3 sequence is 15 residues long. Germline CDR1 is SEHNR and CDR2 is FQNEAQ (reference sequence). The CDR3 loop is CASSLGVWERNEQFF. In DNA, the CDR3 is TGTGCCAGCAGCTTAGGCGTTTGGGAGCGCAATGAGCAGTTCTTC. Full variable domain (remainder filled in from reference TRBV7-9 and TRBJ2-1): DTGVSQNPRHKITKRGQNVTFRCDPISEHNRLYWYRQTLGQGPEFLTYFQNEAQLEKSRLLSDRFSAERPKGSFSTLEIQRTEQGDSAMYLCASSLGVWERNEQFFGPGTRLTVL.

This chain joins TRBV12-3 or TRBV12-4 and TRBJ1-1; no firm D call. The V end lost 7 bases, the J end lost 3 bases, and 12 bases lay between the germline ends. This CDR3 comprises 13 residues. The CDR3 sequence: CASTHSMDTEAFF. CDR3 DNA: TGTGCCAGCACCCATTCCATGGACACTGAAGCTTTCTTT.

The V and J genes are TRBV20-1 and TRBJ2-4, with D possibly TRBD1 on 6 matching bases. The J call may not be correct, given that the DNA end is closer to TRBJ2-7. Germline-derived CDR1 and CDR2 are DFQATT and SNEGSKA (reference sequence). This CDR3 comprises 13 residues. CDR3 residues: CSARIPQGSEQYF. DNA for the CDR3: TGCAGTGCTAGAATCCCACAGGGTTCCGAGCAGTACTTC.

The J gene is TRBJ1-1, the V gene TRBV12-3 or TRBV12-4, with D perhaps TRBD1 (6 bases). The CDR3 length is 14 residues. Deletions cut 3 bases from V and 4 bases from J, with 12 bases between. The CDR3 nucleotides are TGTGCCAGCAGTTTGGGGGAGGGGGTCACTGAAGCTTTCTTT. It is translated as CASSLGEGVTEAFF.

As DNA, the CDR3 is TGTGCCAGCAGTTTAGGTCCACCAAGGTTCACAGATACGCAGTATTTT. Translated: CASSLGPPRFTDTQYF. This chain connects TRBV27 to TRBJ2-3; D is ambiguous. CDR3 length: 16 amino acids. Trimming removed 2 bases at V and 2 bases at J, with 14 bases between. Germline loops: CDR1 MNHEY, CDR2 SMNVEV (reference sequence).

The J gene is TRBJ1-1, the V gene TRBV15; the D is unclear. CDR1 LNHNV and CDR2 YYDKDF come from the germline V gene (reference sequence). Deletions cut 0 bases from V and 5 bases from J, with 34 bases between. The CDR3 has 22 amino acids. The CDR3 here is CATSRDTHSTRGFVWWATEAFF. In DNA form, the CDR3 reads TGTGCCACCAGCAGAGATACGCACAGCACCCGAGGATTCGTTTGGTGGGCTACTGAAGCTTTCTTT.

This clonotype occurred a few times. The chain employs TRBV29-1 and TRBJ1-2; the D gene is possibly TRBD1 (5 bases). V was trimmed by 7 bases and J by 0 bases, leaving 30 bases between them. The CDR3 consists of 19 residues. CDR1 and CDR2 (germline): SQVTM, ANQGSEA. The CDR3 protein is CSAQTEGGDGEEPNYGYTF. As DNA, the CDR3 is TGCAGCGCCCAAACGGAGGGAGGGGACGGCGAAGAACCTAACTATGGCTACACCTTC.

The V gene is TRBV7-2, the J gene TRBJ2-7; possibly TRBD1 for D (6 bases). Trimming cost V 8 bases and J 2 bases, with 16 bases left between them. The CDR3 has 14 amino acids. From germline, CDR1 is SGHTA and CDR2 FQGNSA. CDR3 region: CASSQDRYTYEQYF. Here the CDR3 DNA reads TGTGCCAGCTCCCAAGACAGGTATACCTACGAGCAGTACTTC.

This clonotype was counted only a few times. The CDR3 region has the DNA TGTGCCAGCAGCCAAGGACTCCCCGGACAGGTTTGGGAGACCCAGTACTTC. Its translation: CASSQGLPGQVWETQYF. The chain couples TRBV3-1 to TRBJ2-5; TRBD1 agrees at 7 bases. The CDR3 is 17 residues long. After removal of 1 base from V and 5 bases from J, the junction contained 13 bases not matched to a gene. The V gene's germline CDR1 is LGHDT and CDR2 YNNKEL (reference sequence).

The V gene is TRBV12-3 or TRBV12-4, the J gene TRBJ2-1; a weak D match, TRBD2 (5 bases). V was cut by 1 base and J by 6 bases, with 13 bases left in between. This CDR3 region has 15 residues. In DNA, the CDR3 is TGTGCCAGCAGTTTAGGACACCCGGGGAGCAATGAGCAGTTCTTC. Residues: CASSLGHPGSNEQFF.

The V gene is TRBV6-5, the J gene TRBJ1-2; no clear D. CDR1 is MNHEY, CDR2 SVGAGI, per germline. The length of the CDR3 is 12 residues. The germline V and J ends were trimmed by 8 bases and 8 bases, with 15 bases remaining between them. CDR3 sequence reads: CASLSGFSGYTF. Here the CDR3 DNA reads TGTGCCAGCCTGTCCGGATTCTCCGGCTACACCTTC.